This T cell receptor (beta chain) originates from a study of chronic HIV infection and antiretroviral therapy. The CDR3 has 16 residues. TCRdb re-called the 5' RACE reads with MiXCR, one entry per CDR3 protein. The table lists approximately 30,000 distinct CDR3 sequences, around 8.6% of them singletons. This clonotype occurred many times. The receptor comes from an adult who had HIV and had not received antiretroviral therapy, or was an uninfected healthy control (not recorded which). Sequenced input: peripheral blood. The chain carries TRBV21-1 and TRBJ1-1. TRBV21-1 is shown as a pseudogene. This CDR3 is CASSGYGILWNTEAFF. The CDR3 coding sequence is TGTGCCAGCAGCGGATATGGTATTCTGTGGAACACTGAAGCTTTCTTT.